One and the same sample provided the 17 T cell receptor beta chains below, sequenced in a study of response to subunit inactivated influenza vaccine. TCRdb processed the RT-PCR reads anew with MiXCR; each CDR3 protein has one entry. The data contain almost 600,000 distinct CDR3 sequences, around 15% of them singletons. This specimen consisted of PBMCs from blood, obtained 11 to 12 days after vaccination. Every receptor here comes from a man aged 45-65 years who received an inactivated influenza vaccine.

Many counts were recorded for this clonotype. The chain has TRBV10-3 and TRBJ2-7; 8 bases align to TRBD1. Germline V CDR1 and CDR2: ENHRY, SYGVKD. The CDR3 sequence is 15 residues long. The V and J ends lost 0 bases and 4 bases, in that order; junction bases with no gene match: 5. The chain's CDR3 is CAISESSRGRYEQYF. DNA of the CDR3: TGTGCCATCAGTGAGTCATCCAGGGGGCGGTACGAGCAGTACTTC.

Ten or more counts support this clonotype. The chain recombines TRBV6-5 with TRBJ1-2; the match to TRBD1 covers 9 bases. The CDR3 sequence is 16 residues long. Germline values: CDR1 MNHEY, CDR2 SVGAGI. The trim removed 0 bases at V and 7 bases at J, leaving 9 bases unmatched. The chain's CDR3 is CASSYSGTGPTGGYTF. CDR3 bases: TGTGCCAGCAGTTACTCGGGGACAGGGCCGACGGGTGGCTACACCTTC.

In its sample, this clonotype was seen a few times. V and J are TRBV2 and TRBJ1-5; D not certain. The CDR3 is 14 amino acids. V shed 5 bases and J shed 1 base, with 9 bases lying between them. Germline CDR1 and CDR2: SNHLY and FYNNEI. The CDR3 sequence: CASSLTESNQPQHF. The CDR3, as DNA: TGTGCCAGCAGTCTTACAGAGAGCAATCAGCCCCAGCATTTT.

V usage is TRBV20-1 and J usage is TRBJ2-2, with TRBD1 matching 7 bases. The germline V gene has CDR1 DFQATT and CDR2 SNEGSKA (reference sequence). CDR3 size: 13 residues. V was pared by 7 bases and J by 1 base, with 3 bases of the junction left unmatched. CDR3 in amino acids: CSVTGENTGELFF. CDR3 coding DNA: TGCAGTGTTACAGGGGAGAACACCGGGGAGCTGTTTTTT.

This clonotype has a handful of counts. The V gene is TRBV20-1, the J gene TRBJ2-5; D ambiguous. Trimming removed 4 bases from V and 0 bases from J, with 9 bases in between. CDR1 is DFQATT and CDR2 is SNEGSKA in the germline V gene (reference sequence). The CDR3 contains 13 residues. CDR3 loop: CSANGLYQETQYF. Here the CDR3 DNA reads TGCAGTGCTAACGGGCTGTACCAAGAGACCCAGTACTTC.

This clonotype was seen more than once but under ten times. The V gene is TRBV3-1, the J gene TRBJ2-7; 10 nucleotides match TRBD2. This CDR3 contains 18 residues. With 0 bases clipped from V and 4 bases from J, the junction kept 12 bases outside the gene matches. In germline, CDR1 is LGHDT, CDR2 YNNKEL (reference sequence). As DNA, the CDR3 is TGTGCCAGCAGCCAAGATCGGCTCCTAGCGGGAGAATGGTACGAGCAGTACTTC. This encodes CASSQDRLLAGEWYEQYF.

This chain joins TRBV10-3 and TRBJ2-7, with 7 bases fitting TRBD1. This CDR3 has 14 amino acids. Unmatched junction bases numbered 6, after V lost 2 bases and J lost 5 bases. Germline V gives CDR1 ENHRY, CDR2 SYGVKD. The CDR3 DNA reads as TGTGCCATCAGTGAGACGGCAGGGGGTCACGAGCAGTACTTC. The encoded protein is CAISETAGGHEQYF.

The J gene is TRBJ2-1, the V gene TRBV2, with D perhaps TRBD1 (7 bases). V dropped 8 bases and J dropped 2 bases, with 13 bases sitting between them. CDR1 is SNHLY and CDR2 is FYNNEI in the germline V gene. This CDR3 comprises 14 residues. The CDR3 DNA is TGTGCCAGCGGGGACAGACTAGCCTACAATGAGCAGTTCTTC. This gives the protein CASGDRLAYNEQFF.

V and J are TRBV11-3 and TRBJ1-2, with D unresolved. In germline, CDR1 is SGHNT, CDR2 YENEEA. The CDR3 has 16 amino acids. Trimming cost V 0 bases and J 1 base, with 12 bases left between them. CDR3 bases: TGTGCCAGCAGCTTAGATTCCCAGCAAGATAACTATGGCTACACCTTC. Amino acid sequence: CASSLDSQQDNYGYTF.

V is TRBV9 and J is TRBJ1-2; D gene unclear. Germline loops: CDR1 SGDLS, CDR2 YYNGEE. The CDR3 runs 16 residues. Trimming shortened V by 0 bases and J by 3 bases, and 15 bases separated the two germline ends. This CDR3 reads CASSVASQPGDYGYTF. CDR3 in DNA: TGTGCCAGCAGCGTAGCTAGTCAACCCGGGGACTATGGCTACACCTTC.

The DNA for the CDR3 is TGCGCCAGCAGCTTGGGGGGGACAGGGGATTACGAGCAGTACTTC. Its protein is CASSLGGTGDYEQYF. The chain recombines TRBV5-1 with TRBJ2-7; 10 bases agree with TRBD1. The V gene end was trimmed by 0 bases and the J gene end by 4 bases; junction bases not matched to a gene: 4. Germline V gives CDR1 SGHRS, CDR2 YFSETQ. This CDR3 contains 15 residues.

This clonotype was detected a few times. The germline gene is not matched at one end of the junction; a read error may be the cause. The CDR3 DNA reads TGTGCCAGCAGCGTAGCCCAAGTGAGACGGGGGTTCGGAGATACGCAGTATTTT. Translation: CASSVAQVRRGFGDTQYF. The chain recombines TRBV7-2 with TRBJ2-3; a weak D match, TRBD2 (6 bases). The CDR3 length is 18 residues. Germline V lookup: CDR1 SGHTA, CDR2 FQGNSA.

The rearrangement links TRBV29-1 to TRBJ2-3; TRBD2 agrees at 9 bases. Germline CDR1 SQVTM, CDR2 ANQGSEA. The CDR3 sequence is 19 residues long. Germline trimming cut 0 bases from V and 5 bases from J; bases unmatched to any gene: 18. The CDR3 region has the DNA TGCAGCGTTGAAGAGGGCGGGAGGGCCTTTTTTGTCATCGGAGATACGCAGTATTTT. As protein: CSVEEGGRAFFVIGDTQYF.

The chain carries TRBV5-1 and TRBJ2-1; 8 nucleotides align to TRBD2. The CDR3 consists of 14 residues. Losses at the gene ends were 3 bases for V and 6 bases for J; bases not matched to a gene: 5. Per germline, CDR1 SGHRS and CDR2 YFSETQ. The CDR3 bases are TGCGCCAGCAGCTCGACCGGACTAGCCAATGAGCAGTTCTTC. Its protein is CASSSTGLANEQFF. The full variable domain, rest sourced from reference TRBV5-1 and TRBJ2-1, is KAGVTQTPRYLIKTRGQQVTLSCSPISGHRSVSWYQQTPGQGLQFLFEYFSETQRNKGNFPGRFSGRQFSNSRSEMNVSTLELGDSALYLCASSSTGLANEQFFGPGTRLTVL.

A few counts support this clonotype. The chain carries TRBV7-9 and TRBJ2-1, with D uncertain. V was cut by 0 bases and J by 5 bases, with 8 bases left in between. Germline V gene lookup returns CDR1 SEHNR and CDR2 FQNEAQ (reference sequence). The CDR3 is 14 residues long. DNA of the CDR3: TGTGCCAGCAGCTTAGCGTTACATAACAATGAGCAGTTCTTC. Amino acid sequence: CASSLALHNNEQFF.

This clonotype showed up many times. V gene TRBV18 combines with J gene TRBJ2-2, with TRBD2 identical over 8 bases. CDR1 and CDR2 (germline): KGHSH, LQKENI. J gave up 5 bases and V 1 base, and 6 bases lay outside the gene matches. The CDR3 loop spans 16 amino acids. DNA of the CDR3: TGTGCCAGCTCACCACGGGATGGACTAGCTACCGGGGAGCTGTTTTTT. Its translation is CASSPRDGLATGELFF.

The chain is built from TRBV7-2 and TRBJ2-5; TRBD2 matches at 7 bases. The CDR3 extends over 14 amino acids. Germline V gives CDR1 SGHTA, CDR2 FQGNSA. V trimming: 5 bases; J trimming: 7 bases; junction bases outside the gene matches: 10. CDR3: CASSPQGGQGTQYF. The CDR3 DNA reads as TGTGCCAGCAGCCCTCAGGGAGGGCAGGGGACCCAGTACTTC.